The clone carrying this T cell receptor beta chain was observed a single time. Its target is unknown. It was with 60 Vbeta and 13 Jbeta primers that the PCR ran. In the original processing: The authors later counted 70 million to 85 million unique TCR beta chains, 9.5 million to 13 million of them shared. TCRdb's copy holds only in-frame clones and misses some; the assay was immunoSEQ multiplex PCR. V and J calls and clone size are those listed in that table; D and trimming were worked out from the DNA. The sample has under 200,000 clones, 60% to 85% seen once. The data belong to a study of cytomegalovirus exposure and HLA in healthy donors. Study-wide findings and caveats: Several of the most significant clusters were apparently associated with common viral pathogens in a later analysis.

The sequenced material came from PBMCs. The sequence was obtained from a man aged 40-49 years in good health and CMV-seronegative.

DNA of the CDR3: TGTGCCAGCAGCTTAGGTGTCGTGACAACCTACGAGCAGTACTTC. This encodes CASSLGVVTTYEQYF. The V and J genes are TRBV7-8 and TRBJ2-7; D is unresolved. Germline CDR1 and CDR2: SGHVS and FQNEAQ. The V end was cut by 1 base, the J end by 2 bases, with 12 bases between. The CDR3 length is 15 residues.